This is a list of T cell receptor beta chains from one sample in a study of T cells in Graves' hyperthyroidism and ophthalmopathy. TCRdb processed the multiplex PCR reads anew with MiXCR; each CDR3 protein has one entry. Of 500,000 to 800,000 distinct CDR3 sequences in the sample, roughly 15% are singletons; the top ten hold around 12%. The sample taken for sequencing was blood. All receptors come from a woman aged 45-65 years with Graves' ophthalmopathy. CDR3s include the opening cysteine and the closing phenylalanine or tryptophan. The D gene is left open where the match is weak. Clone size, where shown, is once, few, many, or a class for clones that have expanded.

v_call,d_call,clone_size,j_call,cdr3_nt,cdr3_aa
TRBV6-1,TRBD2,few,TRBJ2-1,TGTGCCAGCACCTCTATTATCGGGACTAGCGATTACAATGAGCAGTTCTTC,CASTSIIGTSDYNEQFF
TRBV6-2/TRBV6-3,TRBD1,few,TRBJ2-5,TGTGCCACACTCGGACAGGGGGAGACCCAGTACTTC,CATLGQGETQYF
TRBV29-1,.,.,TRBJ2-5,TGCAGCGGCTCAGGGGTCCCTGGGCAGACCCAGTACTTC,CSGSGVPGQTQYF
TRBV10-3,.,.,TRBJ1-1,TGTGCCAACGGGGGCGCGAACACTGAAGCTTTCTTT,CANGGANTEAFF
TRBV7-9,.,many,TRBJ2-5,TGTGCCAGCAGCTTAGATACTAGCCGAGAGTGGGAGACCCAGTACTTC,CASSLDTSREWETQYF
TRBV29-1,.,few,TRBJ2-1,TGCAGCGTTGGCCCAGGGGGGTCATACAATGAGCAGTTCTTC,CSVGPGGSYNEQFF
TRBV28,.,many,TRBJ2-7,TGTGCCAGCAGTGGGGGTGAGGGGAGGCCCATCCACGAGCAGTACTTC,CASSGGEGRPIHEQYF
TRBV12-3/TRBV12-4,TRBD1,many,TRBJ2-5,TGTGCCAGCAGTTTCCTGACAGGGGGAGAGACCCAGTACTTC,CASSFLTGGETQYF
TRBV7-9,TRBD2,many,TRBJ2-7,TGTGCCAGCAGCTTAGCGCGAGCGGGAGGTACCTACGAGCAGTACTTC,CASSLARAGGTYEQYF
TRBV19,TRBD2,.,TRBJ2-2,TGTGCCAGTAGTGTTTTAGCGGGCCATAACACCGGGGAGCTGTTTTTT,CASSVLAGHNTGELFF
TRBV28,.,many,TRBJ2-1,TGTGCCAGCGAGACCCAGCGGTTGAAGCAGTTCTTC,CASETQRLKQFF
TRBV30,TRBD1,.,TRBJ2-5,TGTGCCTGGGCTAACAGGGGGCTTCGGGAGACCCAGTACTTC,CAWANRGLRETQYF
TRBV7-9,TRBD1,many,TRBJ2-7,TGTGCCAGCAGCCAAGACAGGGTGGGCGAGCAGTACTTC,CASSQDRVGEQYF
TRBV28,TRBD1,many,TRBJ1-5,TGTGCCAGCAGCTTGGACAGGGTGGATCAGCCCCAGCATTTT,CASSLDRVDQPQHF
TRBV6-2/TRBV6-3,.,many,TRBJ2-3,TGTGCCAGCACGGACTTTTCGACTTTTCGCACAGATACGCAGTATTTT,CASTDFSTFRTDTQYF
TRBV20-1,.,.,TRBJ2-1,TGCAGTGCCTTAGCAGATAGGGGGGCGGGGCTAGCGTACAATGAGCAGTTCTTC,CSALADRGAGLAYNEQFF
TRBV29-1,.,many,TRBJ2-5,TGCAGCGTTGTATTAGAGACCCAGTACTTC,CSVVLETQYF
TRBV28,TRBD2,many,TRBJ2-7,TGTGCCAGCAGTTCCCAACTAGCGGGAGTCGCCGAGCAGTACTTC,CASSSQLAGVAEQYF
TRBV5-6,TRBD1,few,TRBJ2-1,TGTGCCAGCAGCTTGACAGGGGGATCTGAGCAGTTCTTC,CASSLTGGSEQFF
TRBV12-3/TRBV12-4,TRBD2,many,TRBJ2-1,TGTGCCAGCAGTCGACAGACTAGCGGGAGGGTCAATGAGCAGTTCTTC,CASSRQTSGRVNEQFF
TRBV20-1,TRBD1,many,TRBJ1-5,TGCAGTGCCAACAAAGTGACAGGGGGCCTTCAGCCCCAGCATTTT,CSANKVTGGLQPQHF
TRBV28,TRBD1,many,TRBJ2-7,TGTGCCAGCGCCGGGACAGGGGACTACGAGCAGTACTTC,CASAGTGDYEQYF
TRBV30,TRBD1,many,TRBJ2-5,TGTGCCTGGGAACCGGGACAGGGCAATTTGGAGACCCAGTACTTC,CAWEPGQGNLETQYF
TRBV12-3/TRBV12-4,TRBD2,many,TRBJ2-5,TGTGCCAGCAGTCCAAGACTAGCGGGAGGCCAAGAGACCCAGTACTTC,CASSPRLAGGQETQYF
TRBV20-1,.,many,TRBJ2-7,TGCAGTGCCGTCCTGATCTACGAGCAGTACTTC,CSAVLIYEQYF
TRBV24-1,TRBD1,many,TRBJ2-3,TGTGCCACCAGTGATCCCGGACAGGGGCAGGCGGATACGCAGTATTTT,CATSDPGQGQADTQYF
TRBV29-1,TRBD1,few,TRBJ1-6,TGCAGCGTCCCCTGGGGGACAGGGCTCCACTTT,CSVPWGTGLHF
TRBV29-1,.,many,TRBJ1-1,TGCAGCGTCAGGTGGAGAGCCATGAACACTGAAGCTTTCTTT,CSVRWRAMNTEAFF